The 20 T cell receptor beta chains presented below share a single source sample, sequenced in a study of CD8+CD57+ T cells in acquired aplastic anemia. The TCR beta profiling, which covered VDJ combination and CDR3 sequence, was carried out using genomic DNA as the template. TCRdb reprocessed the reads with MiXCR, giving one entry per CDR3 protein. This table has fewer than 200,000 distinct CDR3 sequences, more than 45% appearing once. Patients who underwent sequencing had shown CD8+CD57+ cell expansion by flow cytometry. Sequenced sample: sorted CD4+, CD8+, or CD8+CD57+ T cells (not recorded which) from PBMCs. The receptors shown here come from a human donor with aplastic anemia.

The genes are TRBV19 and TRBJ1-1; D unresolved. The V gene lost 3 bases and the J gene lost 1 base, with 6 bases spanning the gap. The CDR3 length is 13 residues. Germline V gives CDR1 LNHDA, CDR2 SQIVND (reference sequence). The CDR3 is CASSMVENTEAFF. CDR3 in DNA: TGTGCCAGTAGTATGGTTGAGAACACTGAAGCTTTCTTT.

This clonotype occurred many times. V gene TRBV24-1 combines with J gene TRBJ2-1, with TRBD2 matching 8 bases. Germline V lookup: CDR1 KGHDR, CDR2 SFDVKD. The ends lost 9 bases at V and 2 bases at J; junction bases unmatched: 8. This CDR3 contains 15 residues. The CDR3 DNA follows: TGTGCCACCTCATTCGGGGGGGCTCCCTACAATGAGCAGTTCTTC. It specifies CATSFGGAPYNEQFF.

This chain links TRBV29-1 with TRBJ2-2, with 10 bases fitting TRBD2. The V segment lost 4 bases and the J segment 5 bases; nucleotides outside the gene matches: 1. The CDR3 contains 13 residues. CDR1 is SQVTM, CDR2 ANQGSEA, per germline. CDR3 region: CSVVSGGTGELFF. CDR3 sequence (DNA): TGCAGCGTTGTTAGCGGGGGGACCGGGGAGCTGTTTTTT.

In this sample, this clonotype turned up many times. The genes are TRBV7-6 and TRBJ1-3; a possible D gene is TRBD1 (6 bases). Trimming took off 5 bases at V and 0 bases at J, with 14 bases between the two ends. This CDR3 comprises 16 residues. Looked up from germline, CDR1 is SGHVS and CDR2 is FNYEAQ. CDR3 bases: TGTGCCAGCAGCGGCCCGGACAGAGACTCTGGAAACACCATATATTTT. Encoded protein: CASSGPDRDSGNTIYF. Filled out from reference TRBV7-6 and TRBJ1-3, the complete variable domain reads GAGVSQSPRYKVTKRGQDVALRCDPISGHVSLYWYRQALGQGPEFLTYFNYEAQQDKSGLPNDRFSAERPEGSISTLTIQRTEQRDSAMYRCASSGPDRDSGNTIYFGEGSWLTVV.

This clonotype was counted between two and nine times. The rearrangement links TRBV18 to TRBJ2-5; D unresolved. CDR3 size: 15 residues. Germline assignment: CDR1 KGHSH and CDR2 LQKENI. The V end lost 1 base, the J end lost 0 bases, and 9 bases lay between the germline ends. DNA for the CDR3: TGTGCCAGCTCACCACTAACCCGACACCAAGAGACCCAGTACTTC. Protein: CASSPLTRHQETQYF.

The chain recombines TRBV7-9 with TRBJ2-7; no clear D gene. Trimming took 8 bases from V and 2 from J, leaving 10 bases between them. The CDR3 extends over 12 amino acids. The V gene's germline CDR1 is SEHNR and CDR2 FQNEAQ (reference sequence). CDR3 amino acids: CASVGSTYEQYF. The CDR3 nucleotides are TGTGCCAGCGTGGGCAGCACCTACGAGCAGTACTTC.

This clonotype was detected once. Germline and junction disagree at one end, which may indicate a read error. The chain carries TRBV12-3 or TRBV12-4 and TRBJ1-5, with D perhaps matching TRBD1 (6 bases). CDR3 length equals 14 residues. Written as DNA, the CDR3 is TGTACCAGCAGTAGGGGGGGGGCTGGTCAGCCCCAGCATTTT. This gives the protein CTSSRGGAGQPQHF.

The CDR3 DNA follows: TGTGCCAGCAGTGACGAGGGGGGTGACACTGAAGCTTTCTTT. Its translation is CASSDEGGDTEAFF. The genes are TRBV2 and TRBJ1-1, with a possible D match to TRBD1 (6 bases). The CDR3 has 14 amino acids. CDR1 is SNHLY and CDR2 is FYNNEI in the germline V gene. V lost 3 bases and J lost 3, with 11 bases in between.

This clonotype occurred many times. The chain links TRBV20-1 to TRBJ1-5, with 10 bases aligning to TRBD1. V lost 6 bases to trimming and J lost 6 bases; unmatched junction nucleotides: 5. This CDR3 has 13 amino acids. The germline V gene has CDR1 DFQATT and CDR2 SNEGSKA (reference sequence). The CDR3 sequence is CSARTGGGQPQHF. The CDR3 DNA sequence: TGCAGTGCCCGGACAGGGGGTGGTCAGCCCCAGCATTTT.

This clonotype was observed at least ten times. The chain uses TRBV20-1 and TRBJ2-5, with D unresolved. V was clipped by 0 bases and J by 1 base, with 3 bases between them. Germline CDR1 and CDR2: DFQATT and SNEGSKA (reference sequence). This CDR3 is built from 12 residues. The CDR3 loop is CSARDPQETQYF. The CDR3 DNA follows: TGCAGTGCTAGAGATCCCCAAGAGACCCAGTACTTC.

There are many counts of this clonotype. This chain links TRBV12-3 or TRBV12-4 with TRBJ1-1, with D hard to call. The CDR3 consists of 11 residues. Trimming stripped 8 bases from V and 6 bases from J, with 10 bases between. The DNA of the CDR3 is TGTGCCAGCGGTAAGCTGGCTGAAGCTTTCTTT. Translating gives CASGKLAEAFF.

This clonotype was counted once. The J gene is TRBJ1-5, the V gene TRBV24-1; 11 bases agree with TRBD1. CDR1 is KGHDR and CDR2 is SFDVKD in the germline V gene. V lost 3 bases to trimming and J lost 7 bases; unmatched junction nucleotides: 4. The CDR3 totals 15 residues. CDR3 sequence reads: CATSDPGTGGQPQHF. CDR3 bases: TGTGCCACCAGTGATCCCGGGACAGGGGGGCAGCCCCAGCATTTT.

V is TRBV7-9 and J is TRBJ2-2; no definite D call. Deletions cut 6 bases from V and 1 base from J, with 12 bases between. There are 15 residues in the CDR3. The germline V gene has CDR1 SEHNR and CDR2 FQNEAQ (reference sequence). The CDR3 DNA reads TGTGCCAGCAGGGCAACAAGAGGGAACACCGGGGAGCTGTTTTTT. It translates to CASRATRGNTGELFF.

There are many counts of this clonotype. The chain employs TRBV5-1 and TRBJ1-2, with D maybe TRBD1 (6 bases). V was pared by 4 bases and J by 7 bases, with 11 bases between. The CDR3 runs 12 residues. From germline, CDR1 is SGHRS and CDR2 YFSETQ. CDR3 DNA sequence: TGCGCCAGCAGCGGAACAGGGCCTGGCTACACCTTC. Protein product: CASSGTGPGYTF. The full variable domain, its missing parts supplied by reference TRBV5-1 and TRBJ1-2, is KAGVTQTPRYLIKTRGQQVTLSCSPISGHRSVSWYQQTPGQGLQFLFEYFSETQRNKGNFPGRFSGRQFSNSRSEMNVSTLELGDSALYLCASSGTGPGYTFGSGTRLTVV.

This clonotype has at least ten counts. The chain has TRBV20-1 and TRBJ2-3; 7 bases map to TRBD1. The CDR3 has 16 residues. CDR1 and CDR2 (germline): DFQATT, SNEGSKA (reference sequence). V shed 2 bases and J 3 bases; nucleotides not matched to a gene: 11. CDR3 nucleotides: TGCAGTGCTAGACGACCGACAGGGTGGGGGACAGATACGCAGTATTTT. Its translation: CSARRPTGWGTDTQYF.

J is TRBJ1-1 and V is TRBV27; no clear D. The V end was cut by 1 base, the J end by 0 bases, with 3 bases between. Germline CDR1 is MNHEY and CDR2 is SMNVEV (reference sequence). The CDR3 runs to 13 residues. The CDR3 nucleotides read TGTGCCAGCAGTTTATTACTGAACACTGAAGCTTTCTTT. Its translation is CASSLLLNTEAFF.

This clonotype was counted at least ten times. The CDR3 loop is CASSWWQETQYF. For the CDR3, the DNA is TGTGCCAGCAGCTGGTGGCAGGAGACCCAGTACTTC. The V and J genes are TRBV7-8 and TRBJ2-5, with no clear D. The V gene lost 4 bases and the J gene lost 5 bases, with 8 bases spanning the gap. CDR1 and CDR2 (germline): SGHVS, FQNEAQ. This CDR3 contains 12 residues.

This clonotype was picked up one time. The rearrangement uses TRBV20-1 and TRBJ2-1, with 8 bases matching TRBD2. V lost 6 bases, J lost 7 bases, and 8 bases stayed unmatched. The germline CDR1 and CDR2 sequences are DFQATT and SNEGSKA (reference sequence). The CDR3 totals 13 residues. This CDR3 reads CSAPGTRSNEQFF. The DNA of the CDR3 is TGCAGTGCCCCCGGGACTAGGTCAAATGAGCAGTTCTTC.

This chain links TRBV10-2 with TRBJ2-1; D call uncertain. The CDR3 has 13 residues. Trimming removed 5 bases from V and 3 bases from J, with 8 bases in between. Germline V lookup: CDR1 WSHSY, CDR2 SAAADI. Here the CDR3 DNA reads TGCGCCAGCAGTCTAGTGTACTACAATGAGCAGTTCTTC. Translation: CASSLVYYNEQFF.

The CDR3: CSAAPGGSYEQYF. In DNA, the CDR3 is TGCAGCGCCGCACCCGGTGGCTCCTACGAGCAGTACTTC. The V and J genes are TRBV29-1 and TRBJ2-7; D remains unclear. Germline V CDR1 and CDR2: SQVTM, ANQGSEA. The CDR3 runs to 13 residues. Trimming left V 7 bases short and J 0 bases short, with 13 bases between.